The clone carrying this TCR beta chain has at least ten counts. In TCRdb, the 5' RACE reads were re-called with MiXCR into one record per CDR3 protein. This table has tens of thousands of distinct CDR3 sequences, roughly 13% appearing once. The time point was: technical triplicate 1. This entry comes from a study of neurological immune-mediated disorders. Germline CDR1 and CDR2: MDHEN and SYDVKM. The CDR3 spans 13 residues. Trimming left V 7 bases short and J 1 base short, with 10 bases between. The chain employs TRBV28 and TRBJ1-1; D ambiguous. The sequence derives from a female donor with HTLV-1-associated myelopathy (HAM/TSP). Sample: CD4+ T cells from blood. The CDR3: CASTPGPNTEAFF. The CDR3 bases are TGTGCCAGCACCCCCGGGCCGAACACTGAAGCTTTCTTT.